These 3 T cell receptor beta chains were sequenced from one sample in a study of shared clonotypes between healthy human individuals. The protocol was immunoSEQ multiplex PCR, while the TCRdb copy is restricted to in-frame clones and leaves out a portion. The data hold approximately 1,000,000 clones, with about 80% observed a single time. The sample taken for sequencing was memory CD4+ T cells from PBMCs. Subset in this sample: CD45RA-negative fraction. The receptors stem from a man younger than 35 in good health. Some clones in this sample may be carry-over from other donors' samples.

The chain couples TRBV10-3 to TRBJ2-1, with TRBD2 identical over 12 bases. The CDR3 sequence is 15 residues long. Looked up from germline, CDR1 is ENHRY and CDR2 is SYGVKD. Unmatched junction bases numbered 8, after V lost 8 bases and J lost 6 bases. CDR3 nucleotide sequence: TGTGCCATCCGGGGGGGGACTAGCGGGCGCAATGAGCAGTTCTTC. Its translation is CAIRGGTSGRNEQFF.

V gene TRBV10-3 combines with J gene TRBJ1-2, with D perhaps matching TRBD1 (6 bases). The germline V gene has CDR1 ENHRY and CDR2 SYGVKD. The CDR3 has 13 residues. Between the trimmed V and J ends, which lost 4 bases and 8 bases, there was a span of 14 bases. CDR3 amino acids: CAISGSNRDGYTF. CDR3 bases: TGTGCCATCAGTGGAAGTAACAGGGACGGCTACACCTTC.

This clone was observed a single time. For the CDR3, the DNA is TGTGCCAGCAGTGTCCCAGGACAGGGGGTGTACGAGCAGTACTTC. Amino acid sequence: CASSVPGQGVYEQYF. V gene TRBV2 combines with J gene TRBJ2-7, with 10 nucleotides matching TRBD1. The CDR3 has 15 amino acids. The V gene end was trimmed by 4 bases and the J gene end by 4 bases; junction bases not matched to a gene: 7. Germline V CDR1 and CDR2: SNHLY, FYNNEI.